Shown below are 10 T cell receptor beta chains from a single sample sequenced in a study of blood T cell repertoires in COVID-19. Sequencing was performed with immunoSEQ multiplex PCR; in TCRdb, only in-frame clones are kept and a portion is missing. Found here are some 220,000 clones, approximately 80% of them singletons; the top ten hold roughly a tenth. The sequenced material came from peripheral blood. These receptors were obtained from a man between 45 and 60 years old with active or convalescent COVID-19.

V gene TRBV7-9 combines with J gene TRBJ2-1, with TRBD2 matching over 8 bases. Germline CDR1 and CDR2: SEHNR and FQNEAQ (reference sequence). J lost 8 bases, V lost 3 bases, and 9 bases had no gene match. The CDR3 is made up of 15 amino acids. The CDR3 DNA is TGTGCCAGCAGCTTCTTTAGCGGGGCTATGGATGAGCAGTTCTTC. It is translated as CASSFFSGAMDEQFF.

The chain employs TRBV14 and TRBJ2-3, with 7 bases that match TRBD2. CDR1 is SGHDN, CDR2 FVKESK, per germline. There are 12 residues in the CDR3. V shed 4 bases and J 8 bases; nucleotides not matched to a gene: 3. CDR3 amino acids: CASSPSGLTQYF. The DNA of the CDR3 is TGTGCCAGCAGCCCTAGCGGCCTTACGCAGTATTTT.

This chain connects TRBV18 to TRBJ2-7; 8 nucleotides align to TRBD2. With V trimmed by 1 base and J by 4 bases, 6 bases remained unmatched. Germline V gene sequence: CDR1 KGHSH, CDR2 LQKENI. This CDR3 is built from 15 residues. The CDR3 here is CASSPLAGGWYEQYV. The DNA of the CDR3 is TGTGCCAGCTCACCACTCGCGGGGGGCTGGTACGAGCAGTACGTC.

This clone was recorded a few times. The chain couples TRBV11-2 to TRBJ2-7; 7 bases are shared with TRBD1. Trimming took 5 bases from V and 4 from J; bases not matched to a gene: 17. This CDR3 spans 17 amino acids. Germline V gives CDR1 SGHAT, CDR2 FQNNGV. CDR3 residues: CASSPINRDRKLYEQYF. The CDR3 DNA reads TGTGCCAGCAGCCCCATTAACCGGGACAGAAAACTTTACGAGCAGTACTTC.

The chain combines TRBV5-6 with TRBJ1-4; 8 bases are shared with TRBD1. The CDR3 extends over 14 amino acids. The V gene's germline CDR1 is SGHDT and CDR2 YYEEEE. J gave up 8 bases and V 3 bases, and 6 bases lay outside the gene matches. The CDR3 DNA follows: TGTGCCAGCAGCTCTATCGACAGGGGCGAAAAACTGTTTTTT. Translating it yields CASSSIDRGEKLFF.

V is TRBV20-1 and J is TRBJ1-2, with D tentatively TRBD1 (6 bases). V was cut by 3 bases and J by 4 bases, with 12 bases left in between. The germline V gene has CDR1 DFQATT and CDR2 SNEGSKA (reference sequence). This CDR3 region has 13 residues. The CDR3 is CSASRAGAYGYTF. DNA of the CDR3: TGCAGTGCTAGTAGGGCAGGGGCCTATGGCTACACCTTC.

This rearrangement joins TRBV4-3 to TRBJ2-3; tentatively, D is TRBD1 (5 bases). CDR1 LGHNA and CDR2 YSLEER come from the germline V gene. Trimming took 2 bases from V and 2 from J, leaving 8 bases between them. This CDR3 has 14 residues. This CDR3 is CASSQMTVTDTQYF. The CDR3 region has the DNA TGCGCCAGCAGCCAAATGACAGTCACAGATACGCAGTATTTT.

The chain is built from TRBV15 and TRBJ1-2; D gene ambiguous. Trimming pared 0 bases from V and 7 bases from J, leaving 18 bases between. CDR1 is LNHNV, CDR2 YYDKDF, per germline (reference sequence). The CDR3 totals 16 residues. Here the CDR3 reads CATSRDMRLDEGGYTF. For the CDR3, the DNA is TGTGCCACCAGCAGAGATATGAGACTAGACGAAGGTGGCTACACCTTC.

Here the CDR3 DNA reads TGTGCCAGCAGTCGCCCAGGGGGCGGGGAGTGGGGCAATCAGCCCCAGCATTTT. Amino acids: CASSRPGGGEWGNQPQHF. The V call is TRBV6-2 or TRBV6-3, the J call TRBJ1-5; 8 bases line up with TRBD1. The CDR3 has 18 amino acids. V gave up 5 bases and J gave up 2 bases; unmatched junction bases: 14. In germline, CDR1 is MNHEY, CDR2 SVGEGT.

Only a few counts were recorded for this clone. The chain links TRBV27 to TRBJ2-5; possibly TRBD2 for D (5 bases). This CDR3 contains 15 residues. Trimming removed 5 bases from V and 4 bases from J, with 17 bases in between. Germline V gene lookup returns CDR1 MNHEY and CDR2 SMNVEV (reference sequence). The DNA for the CDR3 is TGTGCCAGCAGTCCACTAGGCAGAAAGGGAGAGACCCAGTACTTC. Translated: CASSPLGRKGETQYF.